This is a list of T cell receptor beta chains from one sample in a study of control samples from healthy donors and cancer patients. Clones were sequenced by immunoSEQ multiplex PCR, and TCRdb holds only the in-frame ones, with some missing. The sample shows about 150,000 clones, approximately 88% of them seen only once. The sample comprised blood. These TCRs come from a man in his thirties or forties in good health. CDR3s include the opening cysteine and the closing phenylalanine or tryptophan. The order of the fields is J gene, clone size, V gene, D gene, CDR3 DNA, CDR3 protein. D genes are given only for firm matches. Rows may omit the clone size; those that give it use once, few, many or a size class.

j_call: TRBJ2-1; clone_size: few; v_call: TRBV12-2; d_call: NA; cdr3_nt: TGTGCAAGTCGCTGCCCCGCTAGCCCCCACAATGAGCAGTTCTTC; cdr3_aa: CASRCPASPHNEQFF
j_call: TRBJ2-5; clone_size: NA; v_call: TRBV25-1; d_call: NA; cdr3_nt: TGTGCCAGCAGTGGTCGAGAGACCCAGTACTTC; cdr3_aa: CASSGRETQYF
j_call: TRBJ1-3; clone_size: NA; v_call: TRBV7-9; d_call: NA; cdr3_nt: TGTGCCAGCAGCTTAGATGGGACTGGAAACACCATATATTTT; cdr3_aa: CASSLDGTGNTIYF
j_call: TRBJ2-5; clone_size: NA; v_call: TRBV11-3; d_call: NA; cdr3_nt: TGTGCCAGCAGCTTAGACAGGGGCCACCAAGAGACCCAGTACTTC; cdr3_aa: CASSLDRGHQETQYF
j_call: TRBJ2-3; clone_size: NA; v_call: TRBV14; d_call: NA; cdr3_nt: TGTGCCAGCAGCGGGAGGAGAGCGCCCGCATCTCTTGGGGATACGCAGTATTTT; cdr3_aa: CASSGRRAPASLGDTQYF
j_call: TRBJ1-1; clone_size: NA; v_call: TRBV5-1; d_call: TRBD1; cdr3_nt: TGCGCCAGCAGCCTGCAGGGGGAGGACACTGAAGCTTTCTTT; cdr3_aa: CASSLQGEDTEAFF
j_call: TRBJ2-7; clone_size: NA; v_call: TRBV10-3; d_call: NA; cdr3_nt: TGTGCCATCAGGCAGAACTACGAGCAGTACTTC; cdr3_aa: CAIRQNYEQYF
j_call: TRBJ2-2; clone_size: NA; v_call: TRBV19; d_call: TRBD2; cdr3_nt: TGTGCCAGTAGTATGGTGAGGCCGGTCCTAGCGGGGGCCTCGAACACCGGGGAGCTGTTTTTT; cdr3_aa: CASSMVRPVLAGASNTGELFF
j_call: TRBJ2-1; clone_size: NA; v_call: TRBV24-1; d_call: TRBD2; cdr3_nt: TGTGCCACCAGTGATGCCGCCGGGACTACCTACAATGAGCAGTTCTTC; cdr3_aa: CATSDAAGTTYNEQFF
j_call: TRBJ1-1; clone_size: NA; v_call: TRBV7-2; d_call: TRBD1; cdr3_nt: TGTGCCAGCAGCTCACAGGGACAGAGCAACACTGAAGCTTTCTTT; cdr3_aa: CASSSQGQSNTEAFF
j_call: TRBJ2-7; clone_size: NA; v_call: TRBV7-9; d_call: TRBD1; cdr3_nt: TGTGCCAGCAGCCCCGACAGGGCCACCTACGAGCAGTACTTC; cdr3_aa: CASSPDRATYEQYF
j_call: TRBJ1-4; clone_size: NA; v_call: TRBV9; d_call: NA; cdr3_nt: TGTGCCAGCAGCTCGGAGGGGGAACCGGAAAAACTGTTTTTT; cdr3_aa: CASSSEGEPEKLFF
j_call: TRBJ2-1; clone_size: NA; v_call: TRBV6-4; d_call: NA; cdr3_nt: TGTGCCAGCAGTGACGGGTCGGAGGGCCCCAAGGGTGAGCAGTTCTTC; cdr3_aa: CASSDGSEGPKGEQFF
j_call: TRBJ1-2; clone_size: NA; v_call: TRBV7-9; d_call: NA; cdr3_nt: TGTGCCAGCAGCTCAGGATACCTGGATGGCTACACCTTC; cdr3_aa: CASSSGYLDGYTF
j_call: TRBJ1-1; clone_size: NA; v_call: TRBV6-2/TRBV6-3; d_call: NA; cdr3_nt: TGTGCCAGCAGTTACGTGGGGGTACGATTCCGCCCCACTGAAGCTTTCTTT; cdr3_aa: CASSYVGVRFRPTEAFF
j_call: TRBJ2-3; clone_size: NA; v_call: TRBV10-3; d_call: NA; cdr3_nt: TGTGCCATCAGTGAGGAAAGCGAAAGCACAGATACGCAGTATTTT; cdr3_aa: CAISEESESTDTQYF
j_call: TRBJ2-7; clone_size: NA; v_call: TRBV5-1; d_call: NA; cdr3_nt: TGCGCCAGCAGCTTCGCCCCTGACAGGCTCTCCTACGAGCAGTACTTC; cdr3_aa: CASSFAPDRLSYEQYF
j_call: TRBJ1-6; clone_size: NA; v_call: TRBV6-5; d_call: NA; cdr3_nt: TGTGCCAGCAGAGACCGAACAGGGAGAAACTCACCCCTCCACTTT; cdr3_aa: CASRDRTGRNSPLHF
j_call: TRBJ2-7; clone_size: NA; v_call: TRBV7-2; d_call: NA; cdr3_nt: TGTGCCAGCAGCTTTAAAGTTCCCCACGAGCAGTACTTC; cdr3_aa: CASSFKVPHEQYF
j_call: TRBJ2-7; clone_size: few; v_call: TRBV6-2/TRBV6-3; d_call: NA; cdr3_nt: TGTGCCAGCAGTTACTCGAGACGAGAGGAATCCTACGAGCAGTACTTC; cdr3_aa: CASSYSRREESYEQYF
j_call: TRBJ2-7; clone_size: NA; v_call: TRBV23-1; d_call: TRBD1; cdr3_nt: TGCGCCAGCAATTTTCACCAGGGGGCCTTCTACGAGCAGTACTTC; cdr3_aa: CASNFHQGAFYEQYF
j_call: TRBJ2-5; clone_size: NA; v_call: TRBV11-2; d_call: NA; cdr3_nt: TGTGCCAGCAGCTGGCGGGGCGGGAACCAAGAGACCCAGTACTTC; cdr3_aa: CASSWRGGNQETQYF
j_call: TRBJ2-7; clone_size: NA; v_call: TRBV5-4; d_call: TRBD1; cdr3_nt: TGTGCCAGCGGCCGGGACAGCGACTACGAGCAGTACTTC; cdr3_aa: CASGRDSDYEQYF
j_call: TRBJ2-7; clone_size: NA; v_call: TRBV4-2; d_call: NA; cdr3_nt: TGTGCCAGCAGCCAAGTGCTCTACGGCGAGCAGTACTTC; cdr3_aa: CASSQVLYGEQYF
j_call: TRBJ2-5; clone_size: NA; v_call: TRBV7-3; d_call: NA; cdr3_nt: TGTGCCAGCAGCTTAAGGGTCGACCCTCCAGAGACCCAATACTTC; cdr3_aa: CASSLRVDPPETQYF
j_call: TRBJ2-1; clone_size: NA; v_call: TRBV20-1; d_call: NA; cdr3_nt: TGCAGTGCACAGCCGGCGGATGAGCAGTTCTTC; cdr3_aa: CSAQPADEQFF
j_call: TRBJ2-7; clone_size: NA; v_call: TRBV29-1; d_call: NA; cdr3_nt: TGCAGCGTTGATCGCGACAGTCCCGGCGAGCAGTACTTC; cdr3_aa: CSVDRDSPGEQYF
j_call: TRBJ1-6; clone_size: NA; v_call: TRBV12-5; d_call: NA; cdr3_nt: TGTGCTAGTGGTCTAGTAGATTCACCCCTCCACTTT; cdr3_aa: CASGLVDSPLHF
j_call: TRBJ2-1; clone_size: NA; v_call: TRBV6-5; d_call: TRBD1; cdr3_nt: TGTGCCAGCAGCTTAGGGGGCACCTACAATGAGCAGTTCTTC; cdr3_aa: CASSLGGTYNEQFF
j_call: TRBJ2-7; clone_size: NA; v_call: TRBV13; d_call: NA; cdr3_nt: TGTGCCAGCAGCGCGTATCCAGGGCCGGCCGTGAACTTC; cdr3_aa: CASSAYPGPAVNF
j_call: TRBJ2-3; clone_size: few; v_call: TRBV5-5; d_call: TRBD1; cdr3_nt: TGTGCCAGCAGACCCGGACAGGGGGCTATAGATACGCAGTATTTT; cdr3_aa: CASRPGQGAIDTQYF
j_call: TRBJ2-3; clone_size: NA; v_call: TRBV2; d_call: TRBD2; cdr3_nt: TGTGCCAGCTGTCGGGGGGATCAATTTGATACGCAGTATTTT; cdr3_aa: CASCRGDQFDTQYF
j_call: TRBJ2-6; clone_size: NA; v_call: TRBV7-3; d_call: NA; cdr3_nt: TGTGCCAGCAGCGAATTAAGCTCTGGGGCCAACGTCCTGACTTTC; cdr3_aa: CASSELSSGANVLTF
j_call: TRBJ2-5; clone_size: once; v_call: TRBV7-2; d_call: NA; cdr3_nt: TGTGCCAGCAGCTTAATTGTCCGTTCTATAGAGACCCAGTACTTC; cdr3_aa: CASSLIVRSIETQYF
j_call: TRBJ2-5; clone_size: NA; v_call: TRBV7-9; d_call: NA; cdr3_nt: TGTGCCAGCAGCTTAGCGGGAGTGGGGACCCAGTACTTC; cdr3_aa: CASSLAGVGTQYF
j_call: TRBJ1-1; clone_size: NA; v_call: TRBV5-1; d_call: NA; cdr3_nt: TGCGCCAGCAGCTTCAAGATGAACACTGAAGCTTTCTTT; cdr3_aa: CASSFKMNTEAFF
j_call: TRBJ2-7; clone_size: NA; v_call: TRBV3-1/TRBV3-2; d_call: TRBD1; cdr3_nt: TGTGCCAGCAGCCACCGCGGGACAGGGGGCTCCTACGAGCAGTACTTC; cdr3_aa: CASSHRGTGGSYEQYF
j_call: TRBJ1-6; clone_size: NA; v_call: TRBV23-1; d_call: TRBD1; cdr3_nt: TGCGCCAGCAGTCGTTCCGGGACAGGTTTTGCCCTCCACTTT; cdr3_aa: CASSRSGTGFALHF
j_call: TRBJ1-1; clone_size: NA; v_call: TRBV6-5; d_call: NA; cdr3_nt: TGTGCCAGCAGTTACAGAACGGGGATTGTTGCTTTCTTT; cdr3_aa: CASSYRTGIVAFF
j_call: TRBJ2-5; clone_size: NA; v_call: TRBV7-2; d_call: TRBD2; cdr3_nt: TGTGCCAGCAGCTTTTGGACTAGCGGGAGGAGTCAGGAGACCCAGTACTTC; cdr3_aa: CASSFWTSGRSQETQYF